This TCR beta chain came from a study of T cell changes during pregnancy in multiple sclerosis (dated by TCRdb to between 2017 and 2020). Broadly, across the study: The study examined how the T cell repertoire changed over the course of pregnancy in women with multiple sclerosis.

Concerning this clone itself: Its antigen specificity is not known. Base qualities are not at hand, and no much larger clone is one base apart.

CDR3 length: 16 amino acids, cysteine to phenylalanine. Left in the record is the CDR3 DNA by itself, 48 bases read in frame from the first base. V is reduced by 5 bases and J by 2 bases, leaving a spacing of 17 bases between them. The CDR1 and CDR2 encoded by the germline V gene (reference sequence) are LNHDA and SQIVND. Preparation of the library involved the immunoSEQ multiplex PCR assay. TCRdb obtained this table from immuneACCESS and retained in-frame rearrangements with V and J assigned. These tables miss some clones; where compared with another copy, unresolved V genes account for less than half of the shortfall, and the remainder is unexplained. The table for this sample lists around 49,000 clones; roughly 94% of them were counted only once. The top ten clonotypes cover 5.5% to 6% of the sample.

Recombination linked TRBV19 to TRBJ2-3, with TRBD2 as a weak D call on 6 bases. The TCR sequence derives from a female donor with multiple sclerosis, enrolled in a pregnancy study. Source: CD8+ T cells from peripheral blood mononuclear cells, taken in the first trimester of pregnancy. Here the CDR3 is given as CASSWGEGPPTDTQYF. The sequence in DNA is TGTGCCAGTAGTTGGGGGGAAGGCCCACCCACAGATACGCAGTATTTT.